A single sample gave rise to the 9 T cell receptor beta chains below, sequenced in a study of cytomegalovirus exposure and HLA in healthy donors. PCR was performed using 60 Vbeta and 13 Jbeta primers. The repertoire was sequenced with immunoSEQ multiplex PCR; TCRdb's copy has only in-frame clones and lacks some. The sample includes approximately 150,000 clones, 88% of them seen just once. The sample comprised PBMCs. The source is a woman in her thirties or forties in good health and CMV-seronegative.

The chain uses TRBV10-3 and TRBJ2-7; 7 bases map to TRBD1. V gave up 11 bases and J gave up 0 bases; unmatched junction bases: 4. The CDR3 contains 12 residues. CDR1 and CDR2 from the germline V gene are ENHRY and SYGVKD. In DNA, the CDR3 is TGTGCCGCCGGGACAGACTCCTACGAGCAGTACTTC. Protein: CAAGTDSYEQYF.

The rearrangement uses TRBV10-2 and TRBJ2-4; D might be TRBD1 (7 bases). The CDR3 contains 18 residues. Per the germline V gene, CDR1 is WSHSY and CDR2 is SAAADI. V was trimmed by 3 bases and J by 7 bases, leaving 25 bases between them. CDR3 sequence: CASSEIEGAGSGRNIQYF. In DNA form, the CDR3 reads TGCGCCAGCAGTGAAATAGAGGGGGCGGGGTCGGGTAGGAACATTCAGTACTTC.

The chain carries TRBV5-6 and TRBJ2-2, with 7 bases identical to TRBD1. After removal of 5 bases from V and 4 bases from J, the junction contained 11 bases not matched to a gene. The CDR3 has 16 amino acids. Germline V gene sequence: CDR1 SGHDT, CDR2 YYEEEE. CDR3 residues: CASRFRDSLGTGELFF. CDR3 DNA sequence: TGTGCCAGCAGGTTCCGGGACAGCCTAGGCACCGGGGAGCTGTTTTTT.

The chain joins TRBV4-3 to TRBJ2-3; D call uncertain. Germline V gene lookup returns CDR1 LGHNA and CDR2 YSLEER. V was pared by 0 bases and J by 1 base, with 17 bases between. The CDR3 extends over 18 amino acids. Written as DNA, the CDR3 is TGCGCCAGCAGCCAAGATTCGTGGTCCCGAGGTGGCACAGATACGCAGTATTTT. This codes for CASSQDSWSRGGTDTQYF.

This clone occurred a few times. The chain employs TRBV11-3 and TRBJ2-5, with TRBD1 as a possible D gene (5 bases). Gene TRBJ2-7 matches the end of the DNA better, so the J call may be wrong. The germline V gene has CDR1 SGHNT and CDR2 YENEEA. This CDR3 is 16 amino acids long. CDR3 residues: CASSLTGRVDYYEQYF. DNA of the CDR3: TGTGCCAGCAGCCTGACGGGCAGGGTGGATTACTACGAGCAGTACTTC.

Comments on this clone: This specimen includes other DNA sequences encoding the same CDR3. The rearrangement joins TRBV6-5 to TRBJ2-7; TRBD1 matches 8 bases. Germline CDR1 and CDR2: MNHEY and SVGAGI. The CDR3 sequence is 15 residues long. Germline trimming cut 2 bases from V and 4 bases from J; bases unmatched to any gene: 7. The DNA for the CDR3 is TGTGCCAGCAGTTACACGACAGGGGCCCCGTACGAGCAGTACTTC. This translates into CASSYTTGAPYEQYF.

The V call is TRBV7-9, the J call TRBJ1-5; the match to TRBD1 covers 7 bases. CDR1 and CDR2 from the germline V gene are SEHNR and FQNEAQ (reference sequence). The junction had 2 bases not matched to a gene; V was cut back by 6 bases and J by 3 bases. This CDR3 has 13 amino acids. The CDR3 is CASRQGYNQPQHF. CDR3 coding DNA: TGTGCCAGCAGACAGGGGTACAATCAGCCCCAGCATTTT.

The gene calls are TRBV4-2 and TRBJ2-5; TRBD1 is a possible D gene (6 bases). Trimming cost V 4 bases and J 5 bases, with 17 bases left between them. The CDR3 runs to 15 residues. The germline V gene has CDR1 LGHNA and CDR2 YNFKEQ. CDR3 coding DNA: TGTGCCAGCAGCCCTGCAGGGGCACCACTCGAGACCCAGTACTTC. Its translation: CASSPAGAPLETQYF.

This chain joins TRBV4-2 and TRBJ2-5; a weak D match, TRBD2 (5 bases). The CDR3 runs 15 residues. V dropped 0 bases and J dropped 5 bases, with 13 bases sitting between them. From germline, CDR1 is LGHNA and CDR2 YNFKEQ. The CDR3 nucleotides read TGTGCCAGCAGCCAAGATGGCTTCAGCGGCGAGACCCAGTACTTC. Translated: CASSQDGFSGETQYF.